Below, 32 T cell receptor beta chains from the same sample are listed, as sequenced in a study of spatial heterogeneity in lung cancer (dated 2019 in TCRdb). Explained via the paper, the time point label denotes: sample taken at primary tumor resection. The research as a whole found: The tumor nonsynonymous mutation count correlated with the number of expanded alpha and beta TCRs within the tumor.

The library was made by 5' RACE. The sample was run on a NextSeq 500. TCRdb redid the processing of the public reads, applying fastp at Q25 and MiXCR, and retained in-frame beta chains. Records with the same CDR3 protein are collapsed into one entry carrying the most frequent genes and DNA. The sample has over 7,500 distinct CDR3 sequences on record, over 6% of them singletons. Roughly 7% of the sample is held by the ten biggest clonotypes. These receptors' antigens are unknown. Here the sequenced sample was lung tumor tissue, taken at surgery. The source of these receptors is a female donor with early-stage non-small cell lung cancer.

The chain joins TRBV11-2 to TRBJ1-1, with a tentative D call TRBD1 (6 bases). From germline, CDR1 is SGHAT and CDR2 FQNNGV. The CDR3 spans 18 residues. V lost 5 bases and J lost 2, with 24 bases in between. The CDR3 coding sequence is TGTGCCAGCAGCCTACGTTCTTCCGGGGGCGGCTCCAACACTGAAGCTTTCTTT. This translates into CASSLRSSGGGSNTEAFF.

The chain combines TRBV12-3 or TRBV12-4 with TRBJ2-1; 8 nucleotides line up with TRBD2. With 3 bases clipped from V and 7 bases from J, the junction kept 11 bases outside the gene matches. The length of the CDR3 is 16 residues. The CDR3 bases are TGTGCCAGCAGTTTTGGACTAGCCGGGCGTGGGAATGAGCAGTTCTTC. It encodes CASSFGLAGRGNEQFF.

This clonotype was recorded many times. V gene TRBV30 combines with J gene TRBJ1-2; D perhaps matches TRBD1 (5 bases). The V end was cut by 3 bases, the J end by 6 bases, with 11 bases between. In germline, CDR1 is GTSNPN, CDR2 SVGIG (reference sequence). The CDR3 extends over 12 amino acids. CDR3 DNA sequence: TGTGCCTGGAGCTGGGTCAGGGATGGCTACACCTTC. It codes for CAWSWVRDGYTF.

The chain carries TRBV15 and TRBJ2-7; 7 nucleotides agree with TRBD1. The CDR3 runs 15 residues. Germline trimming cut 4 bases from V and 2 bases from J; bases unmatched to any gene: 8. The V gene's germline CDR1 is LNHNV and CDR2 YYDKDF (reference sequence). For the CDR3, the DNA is TGTGCCACCAGCAAGGCGGACAGGAGAACCTACGAGCAGTACTTC. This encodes CATSKADRRTYEQYF. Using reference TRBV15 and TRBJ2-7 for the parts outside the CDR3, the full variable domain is DAMVIQNPRYQVTQFGKPVTLSCSQTLNHNVMYWYQQKSSQAPKLLFHYYDKDFNNEADTPDNFQSRRPNTSFCFLDIRSPGLGDTAMYLCATSKADRRTYEQYFGPGTRLTVT.

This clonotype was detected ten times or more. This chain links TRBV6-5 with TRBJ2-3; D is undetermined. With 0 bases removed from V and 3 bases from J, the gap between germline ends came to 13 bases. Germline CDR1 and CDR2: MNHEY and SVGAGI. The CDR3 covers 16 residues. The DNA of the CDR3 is TGTGCCAGCAGTTACTCATTCGGCGACCCGACAGATACGCAGTATTTT. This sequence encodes CASSYSFGDPTDTQYF.

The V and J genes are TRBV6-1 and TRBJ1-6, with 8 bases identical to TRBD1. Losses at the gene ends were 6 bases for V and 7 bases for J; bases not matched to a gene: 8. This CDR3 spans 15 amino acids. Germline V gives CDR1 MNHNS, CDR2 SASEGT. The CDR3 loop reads CASSDVGTGNSPLHF. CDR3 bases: TGTGCCAGCAGCGACGTGGGGACAGGAAATTCACCCCTCCACTTT.

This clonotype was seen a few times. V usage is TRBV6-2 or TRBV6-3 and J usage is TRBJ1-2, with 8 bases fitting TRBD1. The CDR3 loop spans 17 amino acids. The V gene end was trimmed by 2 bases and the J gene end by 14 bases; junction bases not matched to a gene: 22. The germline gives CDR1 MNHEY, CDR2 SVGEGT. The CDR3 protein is CASSYPGTGPLLMAKTF. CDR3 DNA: TGTGCCAGCAGTTACCCTGGGACAGGACCTCTCCTTATGGCTAAGACCTTC.

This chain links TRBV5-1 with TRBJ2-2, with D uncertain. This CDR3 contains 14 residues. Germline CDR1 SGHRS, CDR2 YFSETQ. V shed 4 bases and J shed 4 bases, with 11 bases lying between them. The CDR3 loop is CASSPREITGELFF. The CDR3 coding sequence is TGCGCCAGCAGCCCAAGAGAAATCACCGGGGAGCTGTTTTTT. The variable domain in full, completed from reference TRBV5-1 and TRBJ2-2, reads KAGVTQTPRYLIKTRGQQVTLSCSPISGHRSVSWYQQTPGQGLQFLFEYFSETQRNKGNFPGRFSGRQFSNSRSEMNVSTLELGDSALYLCASSPREITGELFFGEGSRLTVL.

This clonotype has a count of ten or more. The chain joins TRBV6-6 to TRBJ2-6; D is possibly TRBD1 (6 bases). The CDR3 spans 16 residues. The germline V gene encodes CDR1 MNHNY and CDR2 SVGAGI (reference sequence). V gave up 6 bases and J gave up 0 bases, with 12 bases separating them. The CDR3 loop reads CASRLGQTSGANVLTF. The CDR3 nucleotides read TGTGCCAGCAGACTAGGACAGACCTCTGGGGCCAACGTCCTGACTTTC.

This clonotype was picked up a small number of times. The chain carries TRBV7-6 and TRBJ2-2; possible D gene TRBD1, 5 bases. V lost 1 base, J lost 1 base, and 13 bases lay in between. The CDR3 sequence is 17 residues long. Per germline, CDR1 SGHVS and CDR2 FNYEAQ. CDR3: CASSLGSQGMNTGELFF. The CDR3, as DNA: TGTGCCAGCAGCTTAGGTTCGCAGGGAATGAACACCGGGGAGCTGTTTTTT.

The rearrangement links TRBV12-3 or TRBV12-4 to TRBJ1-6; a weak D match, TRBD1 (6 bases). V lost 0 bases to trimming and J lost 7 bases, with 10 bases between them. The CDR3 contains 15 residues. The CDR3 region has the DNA TGTGCCAGCAGTTTAGCCAGGGGCGGGAATTCACCCCTCCACTTT. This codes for CASSLARGGNSPLHF.

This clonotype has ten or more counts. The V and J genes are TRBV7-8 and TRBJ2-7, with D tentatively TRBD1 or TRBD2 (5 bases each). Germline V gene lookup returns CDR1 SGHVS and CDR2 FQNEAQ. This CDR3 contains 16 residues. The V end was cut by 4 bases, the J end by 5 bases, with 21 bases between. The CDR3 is CASSSLGVGVYHEQYV. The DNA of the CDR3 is TGTGCCAGCAGCTCCCTAGGAGTGGGGGTTTACCACGAGCAGTACGTC.

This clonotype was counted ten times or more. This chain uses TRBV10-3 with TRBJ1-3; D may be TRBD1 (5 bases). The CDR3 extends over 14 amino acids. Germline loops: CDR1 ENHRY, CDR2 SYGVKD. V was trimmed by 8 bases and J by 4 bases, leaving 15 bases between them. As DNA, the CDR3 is TGTGCCATCCGGGACCGTAATCCAGGAAACACCATATATTTT. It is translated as CAIRDRNPGNTIYF.

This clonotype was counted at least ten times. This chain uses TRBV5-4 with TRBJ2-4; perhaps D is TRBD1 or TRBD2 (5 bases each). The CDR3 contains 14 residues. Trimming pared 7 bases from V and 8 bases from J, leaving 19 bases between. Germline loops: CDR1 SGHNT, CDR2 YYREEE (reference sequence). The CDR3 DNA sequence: TGTGCCAGCCATATGATGGGGACCGCCGACATTCAGTACTTC. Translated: CASHMMGTADIQYF.

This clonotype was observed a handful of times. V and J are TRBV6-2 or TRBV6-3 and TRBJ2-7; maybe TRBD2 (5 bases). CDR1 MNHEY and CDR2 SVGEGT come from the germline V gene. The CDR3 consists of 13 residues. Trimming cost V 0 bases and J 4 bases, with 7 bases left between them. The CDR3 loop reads CASSYSRVYEQYF. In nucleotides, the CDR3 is TGTGCCAGCAGTTACTCGAGGGTGTACGAGCAGTACTTC.

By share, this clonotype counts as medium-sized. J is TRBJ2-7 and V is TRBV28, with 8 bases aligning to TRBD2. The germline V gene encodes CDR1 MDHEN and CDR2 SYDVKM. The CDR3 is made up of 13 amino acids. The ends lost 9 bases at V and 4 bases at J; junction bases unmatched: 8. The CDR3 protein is CASRPGGQYEQYV. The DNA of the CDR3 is TGTGCCAGTAGACCGGGAGGGCAGTACGAGCAGTACGTC.

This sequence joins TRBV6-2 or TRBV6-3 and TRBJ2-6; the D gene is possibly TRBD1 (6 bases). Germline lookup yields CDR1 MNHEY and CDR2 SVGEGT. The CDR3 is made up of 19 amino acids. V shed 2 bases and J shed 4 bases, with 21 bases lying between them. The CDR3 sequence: CASSYPLGQLQEGANVLTF. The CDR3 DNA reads TGTGCCAGCAGTTACCCGCTTGGACAGCTCCAGGAGGGGGCCAACGTCCTGACTTTC.

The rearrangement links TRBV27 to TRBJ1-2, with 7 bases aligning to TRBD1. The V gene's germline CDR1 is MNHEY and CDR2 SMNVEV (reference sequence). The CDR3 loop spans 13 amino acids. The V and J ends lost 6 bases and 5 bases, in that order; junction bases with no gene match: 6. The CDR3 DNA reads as TGTGCCAGCAGACCCACAGGGGATTATGGCTACACCTTC. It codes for CASRPTGDYGYTF.

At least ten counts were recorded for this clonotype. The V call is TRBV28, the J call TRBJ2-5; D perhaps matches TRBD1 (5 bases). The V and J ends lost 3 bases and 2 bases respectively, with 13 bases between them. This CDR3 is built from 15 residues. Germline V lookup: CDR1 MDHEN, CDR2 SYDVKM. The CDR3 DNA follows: TGTGCCAGCAGTTTCTTCAGGACACCTCAAGAGACCCAGTACTTC. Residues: CASSFFRTPQETQYF. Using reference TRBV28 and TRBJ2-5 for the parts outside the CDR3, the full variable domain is DVKVTQSSRYLVKRTGEKVFLECVQDMDHENMFWYRQDPGLGLRLIYFSYDVKMKEKGDIPEGYSVSREKKERFSLILESASTNQTSMYLCASSFFRTPQETQYFGPGTRLLVL.

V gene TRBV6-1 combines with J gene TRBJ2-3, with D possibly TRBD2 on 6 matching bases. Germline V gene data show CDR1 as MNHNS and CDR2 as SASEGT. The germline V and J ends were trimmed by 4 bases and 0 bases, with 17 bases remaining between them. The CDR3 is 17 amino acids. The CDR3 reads CASSGPAGPTSTDTQYF. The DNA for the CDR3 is TGTGCCAGCAGTGGGCCAGCGGGTCCGACGAGCACAGATACGCAGTATTTT.

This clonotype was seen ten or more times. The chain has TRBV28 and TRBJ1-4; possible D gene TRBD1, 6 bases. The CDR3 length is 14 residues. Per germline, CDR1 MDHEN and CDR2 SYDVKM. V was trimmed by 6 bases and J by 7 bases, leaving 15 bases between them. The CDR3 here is CASSVTQGREKLFF. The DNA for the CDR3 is TGTGCCAGCAGCGTCACACAGGGACGTGAAAAACTGTTTTTT.

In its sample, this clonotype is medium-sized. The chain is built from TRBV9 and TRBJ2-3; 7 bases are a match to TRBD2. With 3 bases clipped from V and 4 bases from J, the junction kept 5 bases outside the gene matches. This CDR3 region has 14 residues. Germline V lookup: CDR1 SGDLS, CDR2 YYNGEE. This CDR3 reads CASSERGVADTQYF. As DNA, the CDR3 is TGTGCCAGCAGCGAGCGGGGAGTGGCAGATACGCAGTATTTT.

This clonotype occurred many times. The chain's CDR3 is CASRGDFSNTGELFF. The CDR3 nucleotides read TGCGCCAGCAGGGGGGACTTCTCGAACACCGGGGAGCTGTTTTTT. The rearrangement joins TRBV5-1 to TRBJ2-2; D might be TRBD2 (6 bases). This CDR3 contains 15 residues. Germline assignment: CDR1 SGHRS and CDR2 YFSETQ. V lost 5 bases and J lost 0, with 11 bases in between.

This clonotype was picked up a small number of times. The CDR3 spells CSAPRALAGDYEQYF. CDR3 sequence (DNA): TGCAGTGCCCCCAGGGCACTAGCGGGAGACTACGAGCAGTACTTC. The chain employs TRBV20-1 and TRBJ2-7, with 11 bases matching TRBD2. Trimming took 6 bases from V and 3 from J; bases not matched to a gene: 10. The CDR3 is 15 residues long. From germline, CDR1 is DFQATT and CDR2 SNEGSKA (reference sequence).

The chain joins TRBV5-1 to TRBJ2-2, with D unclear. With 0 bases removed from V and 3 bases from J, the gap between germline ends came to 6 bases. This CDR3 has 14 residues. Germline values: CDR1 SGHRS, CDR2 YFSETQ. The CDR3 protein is CASSLAIDTGELFF. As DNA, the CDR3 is TGCGCCAGCAGCTTGGCCATAGACACCGGGGAGCTGTTTTTT.

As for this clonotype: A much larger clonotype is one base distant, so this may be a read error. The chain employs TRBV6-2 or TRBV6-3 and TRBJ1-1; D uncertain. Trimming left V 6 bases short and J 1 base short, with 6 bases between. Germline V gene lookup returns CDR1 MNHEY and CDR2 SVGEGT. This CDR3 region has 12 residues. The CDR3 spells CASRRGNTEAFF. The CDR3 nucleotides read TGTGCCAGCAGACGGGGGAACACTGAAGCTTTCTTT.

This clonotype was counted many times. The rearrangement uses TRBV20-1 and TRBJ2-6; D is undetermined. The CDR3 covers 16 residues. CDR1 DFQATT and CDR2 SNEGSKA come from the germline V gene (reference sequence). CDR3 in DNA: TGCGGATTGAGTAGGGCAGGTGTGTGGGGGGCCAACGTCCTGACTTTC. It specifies CGLSRAGVWGANVLTF.

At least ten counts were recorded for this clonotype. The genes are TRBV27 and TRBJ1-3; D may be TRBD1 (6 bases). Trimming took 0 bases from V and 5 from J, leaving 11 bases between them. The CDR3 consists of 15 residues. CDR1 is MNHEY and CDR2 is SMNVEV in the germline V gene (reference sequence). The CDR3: CASSLSNGQRNTIYF. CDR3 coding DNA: TGTGCCAGCAGTTTATCGAATGGACAGAGAAACACCATATATTTT.

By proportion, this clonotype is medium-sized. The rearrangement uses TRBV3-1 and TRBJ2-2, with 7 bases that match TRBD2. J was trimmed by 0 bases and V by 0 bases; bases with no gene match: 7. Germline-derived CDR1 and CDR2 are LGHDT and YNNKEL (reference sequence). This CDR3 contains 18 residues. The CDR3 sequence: CASSQDRASGPNTGELFF. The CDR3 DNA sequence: TGTGCCAGCAGCCAAGATAGGGCTAGCGGTCCGAACACCGGGGAGCTGTTTTTT.

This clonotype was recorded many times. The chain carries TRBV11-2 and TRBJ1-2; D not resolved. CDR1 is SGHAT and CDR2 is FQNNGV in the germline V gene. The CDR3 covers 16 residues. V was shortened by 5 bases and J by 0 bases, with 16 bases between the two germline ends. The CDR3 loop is CASSTADPTANYGYTF. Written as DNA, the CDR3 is TGTGCCAGCAGCACCGCTGACCCCACGGCTAACTATGGCTACACCTTC.

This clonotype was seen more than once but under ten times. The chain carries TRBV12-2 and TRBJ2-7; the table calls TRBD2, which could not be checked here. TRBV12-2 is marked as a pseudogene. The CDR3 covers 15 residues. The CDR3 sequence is CASRLSTGEGYEQYV. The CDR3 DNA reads TGTGCAAGTCGCCTTAGCACTGGGGAGGGTTACGAGCAGTACGTC.

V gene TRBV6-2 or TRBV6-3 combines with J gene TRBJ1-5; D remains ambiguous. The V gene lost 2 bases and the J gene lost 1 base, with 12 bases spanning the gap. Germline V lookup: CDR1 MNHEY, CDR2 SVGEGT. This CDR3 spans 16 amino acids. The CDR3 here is CASSYPGRRSNQPQHF. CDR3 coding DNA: TGTGCCAGCAGTTACCCAGGCCGGAGGAGCAATCAGCCCCAGCATTTT.